This is a list of T cell receptor beta chains from one sample in a study of OX40 agonist ivuxolimab in advanced cancers. Assay used: immunoSEQ multiplex PCR; TCRdb lists only in-frame clones, some missing. The top ten clones hold 2.5% to 3.5% of a sample with 75,000 to 95,000 clones, 65% to 90% of them seen once. This specimen was CD4+ or CD8+ T cells sorted from blood, taken in a trial of the OX40 agonist ivuxolimab. These receptors were taken from an adult with an advanced solid tumor such as melanoma, head and neck, liver or kidney cancer. CDR3s include the opening cysteine and the closing phenylalanine or tryptophan.

CDR3 length: 13
J gene: TRBJ2-5
V gene: TRBV28
CDR3 protein: CASSLTGGETQYF

CDR3 length: 15
J gene: TRBJ1-1
V gene: TRBV7-3
CDR3 protein: CASSLAGYGYTEAFF

CDR3 length: 15
J gene: TRBJ1-2
V gene: TRBV5-5
CDR3 protein: CASSQEGQGIYGYTF

CDR3 length: 17
J gene: TRBJ2-6
V gene: TRBV7-7
CDR3 protein: CASSPQPLSSGANVLTF

CDR3 length: 12
J gene: TRBJ1-2
V gene: TRBV6-5
CDR3 protein: CASSTTAYGYTF

CDR3 length: 12
J gene: TRBJ2-5
V gene: TRBV11-2
CDR3 protein: CASREGVLTQYF

CDR3 length: 14
J gene: TRBJ1-2
V gene: TRBV27
CDR3 protein: CASSPSPEHYGYTF

CDR3 length: 17
J gene: TRBJ2-2
V gene: TRBV7-3
CDR3 protein: CASSLPLGGRYTGELFF

CDR3 length: 14
J gene: TRBJ1-3
V gene: TRBV6-5
CDR3 protein: CASSSGGAGNTIYF

CDR3 length: 12
J gene: TRBJ1-3
V gene: TRBV29-1
CDR3 protein: CSVTVSGNTIYF

CDR3 length: 15
J gene: TRBJ1-6
V gene: TRBV7-6
CDR3 protein: CASSPRGRDNSPLHF

CDR3 length: 14
J gene: TRBJ1-1
V gene: TRBV7-9
CDR3 protein: CASSLGGMGTEAFF

CDR3 length: 14
J gene: TRBJ1-4
V gene: TRBV12-5
CDR3 protein: CASGPGATNEKLFF

CDR3 length: 16
J gene: TRBJ2-2
V gene: TRBV30
CDR3 protein: CAWSSGRAPKAGELFF

CDR3 length: 14
J gene: TRBJ1-1
V gene: TRBV7-9
CDR3 protein: CASSLGGRNTEAFF

CDR3 length: 11
J gene: TRBJ2-7
V gene: TRBV20-1
CDR3 protein: CSARDQTEQYF

CDR3 length: 15
J gene: TRBJ1-5
V gene: TRBV4-3
CDR3 protein: CASSRDGQGDQPQHF

CDR3 length: 15
J gene: TRBJ1-1
V gene: TRBV5-1
CDR3 protein: CASSLKDRSNTEAFF

CDR3 length: 18
J gene: TRBJ1-2
V gene: TRBV5-8
CDR3 protein: CASSPRYGLFSPSYGYTF

CDR3 length: 15
J gene: TRBJ2-5
V gene: TRBV6-5
CDR3 protein: CASRLTSGTDETQYF

CDR3 length: 14
J gene: TRBJ2-2
V gene: TRBV30
CDR3 protein: CAWAGQGDTGELFF

CDR3 length: 14
J gene: TRBJ2-7
V gene: TRBV6-5
CDR3 protein: CASSPGQGAFEQYF

CDR3 length: 14
J gene: TRBJ2-2
V gene: TRBV18
CDR3 protein: CASSPTGAAGELFF

CDR3 length: 15
J gene: TRBJ1-3
V gene: TRBV4-2
CDR3 protein: CASSQGRSSGNTIYF

CDR3 length: 11
J gene: TRBJ2-1
V gene: TRBV7-2
CDR3 protein: CASSWRGEQFF

CDR3 length: 14
J gene: TRBJ1-2
V gene: TRBV7-2
CDR3 protein: CASRKIGIGYGYTF

CDR3 length: 13
J gene: TRBJ2-3
V gene: TRBV27
CDR3 protein: CASRETSTDTQYF

CDR3 length: 15
J gene: TRBJ1-3
V gene: TRBV7-8
CDR3 protein: CASSLALGLGNTIYF

CDR3 length: 11
J gene: TRBJ1-3
V gene: TRBV20-1
CDR3 protein: CSALDGNTIYF

CDR3 length: 15
J gene: TRBJ1-5
V gene: TRBV5-1
CDR3 protein: CASSLSDRSNQPQHF

CDR3 length: 14
J gene: TRBJ2-7
V gene: TRBV7-2
CDR3 protein: CASSQLAGPYEQYF

CDR3 length: 15
J gene: TRBJ2-1
V gene: TRBV6-5
CDR3 protein: CASSYRRGSYNEQFF

CDR3 length: 17
J gene: TRBJ2-7
V gene: TRBV18
CDR3 protein: CASSREPGRGESYEQYF

CDR3 length: 16
J gene: TRBJ2-5
V gene: TRBV13
CDR3 protein: CAVPLGTSGKSETQYF

CDR3 length: 13
J gene: TRBJ2-3
V gene: TRBV9
CDR3 protein: CASTGAGTDTQYF

CDR3 length: 14
J gene: TRBJ1-2
V gene: TRBV18
CDR3 protein: CASSPLSAGNGYTF

CDR3 length: 16
J gene: TRBJ1-6
V gene: TRBV5-6
CDR3 protein: CASSLTPVTYNSPLHF

CDR3 length: 18
J gene: TRBJ2-2
V gene: TRBV7-8
CDR3 protein: CASSLVLLAGGNTGELFF

CDR3 length: 15
J gene: TRBJ1-1
V gene: TRBV5-8
CDR3 protein: CASSSSSGQNTEAFF

CDR3 length: 13
J gene: TRBJ2-1
V gene: TRBV4-3
CDR3 protein: CASSQSAEGLRFF

CDR3 length: 12
J gene: TRBJ2-6
V gene: TRBV10-3
CDR3 protein: CAIRGTGRVLTF

CDR3 length: 16
J gene: TRBJ1-3
V gene: TRBV4-2
CDR3 protein: CASSQDLPSSGNTIYF

CDR3 length: 19
J gene: TRBJ2-4
V gene: TRBV7-2
CDR3 protein: CASSFSKLEGALSKNIQYF

CDR3 length: 11
J gene: TRBJ2-7
V gene: TRBV30
CDR3 protein: CAWRQAYEQYF

CDR3 length: 15
J gene: TRBJ2-4
V gene: TRBV7-2
CDR3 protein: CASSTGNLAKNIQYF

CDR3 length: 15
J gene: TRBJ2-1
V gene: TRBV7-6
CDR3 protein: CASSLQGSSYNEQFF

CDR3 length: 16
J gene: TRBJ2-3
V gene: TRBV30
CDR3 protein: CAWSHGGQGGADTQYF

CDR3 length: 16
J gene: TRBJ1-3
V gene: TRBV9
CDR3 protein: CASSAQGRNSGNTIYF

CDR3 length: 17
J gene: TRBJ1-3
V gene: TRBV5-6
CDR3 protein: CASSGELGQYSGNTIYF

CDR3 length: 15
J gene: TRBJ1-5
V gene: TRBV18
CDR3 protein: CASSRDMGTGQPQHF

CDR3 length: 15
J gene: TRBJ2-3
V gene: TRBV5-4
CDR3 protein: CASSLGPQGTDTQYF

CDR3 length: 14
J gene: TRBJ1-2
V gene: TRBV19
CDR3 protein: CASSIQGKGKGYTF

CDR3 length: 13
J gene: TRBJ2-7
V gene: TRBV2
CDR3 protein: CASTVDRTTEQYF

CDR3 length: 13
J gene: TRBJ1-2
V gene: TRBV10-3
CDR3 protein: CAINLGGPLGYTF

CDR3 length: 13
J gene: TRBJ1-1
V gene: TRBV7-2
CDR3 protein: CASSPYPNTEAFF

CDR3 length: 12
J gene: TRBJ2-5
V gene: TRBV29-1
CDR3 protein: CSVDGRQETQYF

CDR3 length: 15
J gene: TRBJ2-7
V gene: TRBV7-9
CDR3 protein: CASSLVAAGEREQYF

CDR3 length: 8
J gene: TRBJ1-1
V gene: TRBV7-6
CDR3 protein: CASVEAFF

CDR3 length: 17
J gene: TRBJ2-3
V gene: TRBV5-4
CDR3 protein: CASSRAGTARKRDTQYF

CDR3 length: 12
J gene: TRBJ1-2
V gene: TRBV5-8
CDR3 protein: CASAVLDYGYTF